The T cell receptor (beta chain) under discussion was sequenced for a study of T cell responses to AZD1222 COVID-19 vaccine. Of note for this clone: Its antigen remains unidentified.

In germline, CDR1 is GTSNPN, CDR2 SVGIG (reference sequence). The CDR3 consists of 19 residues. Trimming stripped 2 bases from V and 3 bases from J, with 25 bases between. Clones were read by immunoSEQ multiplex PCR, and TCRdb kept only the in-frame ones, dropping some. Among over 100,000 clones listed, about 85% were seen once. General observations from the study: The span of vaccine-associated CD4 TCRs extended across spike, with dominance at 160-218 and 743-854. Baseline testing showed seropositivity in only a handful of AZD1222 recipients. Spike-specific TCR breadth and depth rose after two AZD1222 doses.

This receptor was identified in an adult in good health. Specimen: peripheral blood, collected on day 0 of AZD1222 vaccination. The chain recombines TRBV30 with TRBJ2-2; D might be TRBD2 (5 bases). CDR3 loop: CAWSPRVRGLPGYTGELFF. CDR3 sequence (DNA): TGTGCCTGGAGTCCCAGAGTACGAGGTCTCCCGGGGTACACCGGGGAGCTGTTTTTT.